Listed here are 19 T cell receptor beta chains from one sample, sequenced in a study of technical replicates of blood from a few donors (dated by TCRdb to the late 2010s). The library was obtained by the immunoSEQ multiplex PCR assay. In its TCRdb copy, this immuneACCESS table keeps in-frame sequences only and misses some clones. Where compared with another copy, unresolved V genes explain less than half of these, and the others have no known cause. The sample table shows fewer than 80,000 clones, and 89% are seen once. The ten largest clones take up around 4.8% of the sample. The sample taken for sequencing was PBMCs. The source is a human donor in good health. Some clones in this sample may be carry-over from other donors' samples.

The chain links TRBV30 to TRBJ2-2, with a weak D call TRBD2 (6 bases). Germline assignment: CDR1 GTSNPN and CDR2 SVGIG (reference sequence). The length of the CDR3 is 12 residues. V was shortened by 5 bases and J by 4 bases, with 8 bases between the two germline ends. The CDR3 sequence: CAWYGGTGELFF. The CDR3 DNA reads as TGTGCCTGGTACGGGGGCACCGGGGAGCTGTTTTTT.

The chain joins TRBV19 to TRBJ1-5; TRBD1 is a possible D gene (6 bases). The CDR3 is 15 amino acids. Per the germline V gene, CDR1 is LNHDA and CDR2 is SQIVND (reference sequence). The germline V and J ends were trimmed by 6 bases and 2 bases, with 14 bases remaining between them. CDR3 sequence: CASSTGQYGNQPQHF. The CDR3 DNA follows: TGTGCCAGTAGCACAGGACAGTACGGCAATCAGCCCCAGCATTTT. Combining the CDR3 with reference TRBV19 and TRBJ1-5 gives the whole variable domain DGGITQSPKYLFRKEGQNVTLSCEQNLNHDAMYWYRQDPGQGLRLIYYSQIVNDFQKGDIAEGYSVSREKKESFPLTVTSAQKNPTAFYLCASSTGQYGNQPQHFGDGTRLSIL.

This clone occurred once. V gene TRBV18 combines with J gene TRBJ2-2; 9 nucleotides match TRBD2. The germline V gene has CDR1 KGHSH and CDR2 LQKENI. J gave up 14 bases and V 1 base, and 11 bases lay outside the gene matches. The CDR3 is 15 residues long. Written as DNA, the CDR3 is TGTGCCAGCTCACCACGGTTAGCGGGAGAGGTGGAACTGTTTTTT. It codes for CASSPRLAGEVELFF.

The chain recombines TRBV2 with TRBJ2-7; the match to TRBD2 covers 13 bases. Per the germline V gene, CDR1 is SNHLY and CDR2 is FYNNEI. V shed 10 bases, J shed 5 bases, and the junction held 8 bases outside the gene matches. CDR3 length: 14 amino acids. The CDR3 region has the DNA TGTGCCACCGAAGGGGGGACTAGCGGGAACGAGCAGTACTTC. This codes for CATEGGTSGNEQYF.

V is TRBV19 and J is TRBJ1-6; 9 bases map to TRBD1. Germline V CDR1 and CDR2: LNHDA, SQIVND (reference sequence). CDR3 length equals 17 residues. V shed 3 bases and J 6 bases; nucleotides not matched to a gene: 9. The CDR3 DNA follows: TGTGCCAGTAGTATTTCCGGGACAGGGTTTTCTAATTCACCCCTCCACTTT. This gives the protein CASSISGTGFSNSPLHF.

The J gene is TRBJ2-6, the V gene TRBV6-6; D unclear. V was clipped by 6 bases and J by 0 bases, with 9 bases between them. The CDR3 has 15 amino acids. The germline gives CDR1 MNHNY, CDR2 SVGAGI (reference sequence). CDR3 protein: CASSSQVSGANVLTF. CDR3 coding DNA: TGTGCCAGCAGCTCCCAGGTCTCTGGGGCCAACGTCCTGACTTTC.

The gene calls are TRBV6-1 and TRBJ1-2; D not certain. This CDR3 comprises 12 residues. The germline gives CDR1 MNHNS, CDR2 SASEGT. The V end lost 7 bases, the J end lost 7 bases, and 13 bases lay between the germline ends. CDR3 sequence (DNA): TGTGCCAGCATTACCGGGAAGAGTGGCTACACCTTC. Its translation: CASITGKSGYTF.

The chain uses TRBV13 and TRBJ2-1; 12 bases fit TRBD2. The CDR3 is 16 amino acids. Germline CDR1 is PRHDT and CDR2 is FYEKMQ (reference sequence). V gave up 5 bases and J gave up 6 bases; unmatched junction bases: 8. The CDR3 bases are TGTGCCAGCAGCCCAACCCCTAGCGGGGGGGGCAATGAGCAGTTCTTC. This sequence encodes CASSPTPSGGGNEQFF.

This clone was recorded only once. This chain connects TRBV27 to TRBJ2-1, with a possible D match to TRBD2 (6 bases). From germline, CDR1 is MNHEY and CDR2 SMNVEV (reference sequence). The CDR3 is 16 amino acids. Trimming took 4 bases from V and 2 from J, leaving 15 bases between them. CDR3 sequence: CASSSPQGLPYNEQFF. CDR3 sequence (DNA): TGTGCCAGCAGTTCGCCCCAGGGACTTCCCTACAATGAGCAGTTCTTC.

J is TRBJ2-3 and V is TRBV5-4, with 8 positions matching TRBD2. With V trimmed by 1 base and J by 3 bases, 4 bases remained unmatched. Germline assignment: CDR1 SGHNT and CDR2 YYREEE (reference sequence). The CDR3 runs to 15 residues. The CDR3 DNA reads as TGTGCCAGCAGCTTGTTTAGCGGGGATACAGATACGCAGTATTTT. It codes for CASSLFSGDTDTQYF.

The J gene is TRBJ1-5, the V gene TRBV18; no clear D gene. V was pared by 6 bases and J by 4 bases, with 13 bases between. Per the germline V gene, CDR1 is KGHSH and CDR2 is LQKENI. This CDR3 spans 14 amino acids. The CDR3 nucleotides read TGTGCCAGCTCCGATACCTCGGGGAATCAGCCCCAGCATTTT. Translation gives CASSDTSGNQPQHF.

V usage is TRBV10-3 and J usage is TRBJ2-7; 11 bases are shared with TRBD1. Germline values: CDR1 ENHRY, CDR2 SYGVKD. The CDR3 spans 15 residues. V was pared by 4 bases and J by 5 bases, with 7 bases of the junction left unmatched. CDR3 DNA sequence: TGTGCCATCAGTGCTAGAGGACAGGGGGCCCACGAGCAGTACTTC. It yields the protein CAISARGQGAHEQYF.

This rearrangement joins TRBV6-1 to TRBJ2-1, with D maybe TRBD1 (5 bases). The CDR3 is 13 amino acids. V gave up 10 bases and J gave up 7 bases, with 17 bases separating them. Germline V lookup: CDR1 MNHNS, CDR2 SASEGT. CDR3 in amino acids: CATCPRQLNEQFF. The CDR3 DNA is TGTGCCACCTGTCCCCGACAGCTGAATGAGCAGTTCTTC.

This clone was observed a single time. The chain is built from TRBV6-4 and TRBJ1-6; D is perhaps TRBD1 (5 bases). CDR3 length: 16 amino acids. The V end was cut by 6 bases, the J end by 7 bases, with 19 bases between. CDR1 and CDR2 (germline): MRHNA, SNTAGT. The CDR3 sequence: CASRHRTRVGNSPLHF. CDR3 bases: TGTGCCAGCAGACATCGAACCAGGGTGGGGAATTCACCCCTCCACTTT.

J is TRBJ2-3 and V is TRBV4-3; 12 bases are shared with TRBD2. J lost 3 bases, V lost 4 bases, and 5 bases had no gene match. The CDR3 covers 16 residues. CDR1 is LGHNA, CDR2 YSLEER, per germline. The CDR3 loop is CASSLGTSGLTDTQYF. CDR3 sequence (DNA): TGCGCCAGCAGCCTCGGGACTAGCGGGTTAACAGATACGCAGTATTTT.

The CDR3 is CASSPPTGTSEAFF. CDR3 nucleotides: TGTGCCAGCTCACCACCGACAGGGACTTCTGAAGCTTTCTTT. This chain connects TRBV18 to TRBJ1-1; TRBD1 matches at 7 bases. This CDR3 has 14 amino acids. V lost 0 bases to trimming and J lost 6 bases; unmatched junction nucleotides: 4. Germline lookup yields CDR1 KGHSH and CDR2 LQKENI.

The J gene is TRBJ1-2, the V gene TRBV5-8, with TRBD1 matching over 10 bases. The V gene end was trimmed by 4 bases and the J gene end by 5 bases; junction bases not matched to a gene: 8. CDR1 and CDR2 from the germline V gene are SGHTS and YDEGEE. The CDR3 has 15 amino acids. The CDR3 DNA sequence: TGTGCCAGCAGCCCGGCCGGGACAGGGGAATATGGCTACACCTTC. Translated, it gives CASSPAGTGEYGYTF.

The chain employs TRBV7-9 and TRBJ2-1; TRBD1 agrees at 7 bases. With V trimmed by 5 bases and J by 5 bases, 9 bases remained unmatched. The length of the CDR3 is 15 residues. The germline V gene has CDR1 SEHNR and CDR2 FQNEAQ (reference sequence). The CDR3 DNA reads as TGTGCCAGCAGCCCGACCGGGACAGCCGACAATGAGCAGTTCTTC. It codes for CASSPTGTADNEQFF. The full variable domain, with the rest looked up from reference TRBV7-9 and TRBJ2-1, is DTGVSQNPRHKITKRGQNVTFRCDPISEHNRLYWYRQTLGQGPEFLTYFQNEAQLEKSRLLSDRFSAERPKGSFSTLEIQRTEQGDSAMYLCASSPTGTADNEQFFGPGTRLTVL.

Turning to this clone: The junction differs from germline at one of its ends, possibly a read error. The chain combines TRBV29-1 with TRBJ2-7, with 7 nucleotides matching TRBD1. Germline V CDR1 and CDR2: SQVTM, ANQGSEA. CDR3 length equals 12 residues. The CDR3 sequence is CSVVNPRGFRNF. The CDR3 DNA sequence: TGCAGCGTTGTCAATCCCAGGGGGTTTCGTAACTTC.